The entry below gives a single T cell receptor (beta chain) sequence along with its context. A junction end diverges from the germline sequence, so it may reflect a read error. Some clones are missing from TCRdb's copy, which holds only in-frame ones; the method was immunoSEQ multiplex PCR. The sample contains about 110,000 clones, approximately 90% of which appear only once. These data originate in a study of control samples from healthy donors and cancer patients. Germline CDR1 reads MGHDK; CDR2 reads SYGVNS. CDR3 length: 18 residues. This TCR was sampled from a woman between 18 and 30 years old in good health. The sequenced sample consisted of blood. The genes are TRBV25-1 and TRBJ2-2; 11 bases line up with TRBD2. CDR3 DNA sequence: TGTGCCAGCAGTGCACCGGGACTAGCGGTACGGGACACCGGGGAGCTGTTCTTT. This sequence encodes CASSAPGLAVRDTGELFF.